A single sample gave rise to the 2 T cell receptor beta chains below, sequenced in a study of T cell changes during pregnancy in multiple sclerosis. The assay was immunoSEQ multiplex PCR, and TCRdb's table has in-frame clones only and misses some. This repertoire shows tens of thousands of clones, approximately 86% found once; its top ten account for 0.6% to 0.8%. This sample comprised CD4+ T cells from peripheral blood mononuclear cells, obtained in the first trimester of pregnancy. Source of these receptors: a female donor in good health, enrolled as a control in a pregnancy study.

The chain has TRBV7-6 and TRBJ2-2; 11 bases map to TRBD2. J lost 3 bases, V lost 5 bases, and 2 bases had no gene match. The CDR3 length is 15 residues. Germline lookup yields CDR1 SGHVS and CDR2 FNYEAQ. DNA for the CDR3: TGTGCCAGCAGCCATAGCGGGGGGGACACCGGGGAGCTGTTTTTT. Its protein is CASSHSGGDTGELFF.

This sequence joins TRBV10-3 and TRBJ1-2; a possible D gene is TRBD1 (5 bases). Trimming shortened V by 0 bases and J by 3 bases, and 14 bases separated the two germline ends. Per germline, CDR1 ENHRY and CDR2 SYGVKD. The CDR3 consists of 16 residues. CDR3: CAISESSRRTYYGYTF. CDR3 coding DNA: TGTGCCATCAGTGAGTCGTCGCGTAGGACATACTATGGCTACACCTTC.